This is a list of T cell receptor beta chains from one sample in a study of shared clonotypes between healthy human individuals. Profiled with immunoSEQ multiplex PCR; TCRdb holds only in-frame clones, not every one. The sample lists 2 million to 3 million clones, around nine tenths seen once, with 0.14% in the top ten. The source material was naive CD4+ T cells sorted from blood. These receptors were obtained from a young man in good health. The CDR3 runs from the conserved cysteine through the conserved F or W. A D gene is named only where the DNA matches it firmly. Size values are once, few and many counts, or a class for expanded clones, and some rows have none.

j_call d_call v_call clone_size cdr3_nt cdr3_aa
TRBJ2-5 TRBD2 TRBV5-1 once TGCGCCAGCAGCTTGGGGGGCACTAGCGGCCAAGAGACCCAGTACTTC CASSLGGTSGQETQYF
TRBJ1-2 TRBD1 TRBV19 . TGTGCCAGTAGGCCGACAGGGGACTATGGCTACACCTTC CASRPTGDYGYTF
TRBJ2-1 . TRBV6-1 . TGTGCCAGCAGTGAATGGCAAAGGGGTTGGAATGAGCAGTTCTTC CASSEWQRGWNEQFF
TRBJ2-1 TRBD2 TRBV7-9 . TGTGCCAGCAGCTTGGCGGGAGGATACTCCTACAATGAGCAGTTCTTC CASSLAGGYSYNEQFF
TRBJ2-2 TRBD2 TRBV7-2 . TGTGCCAGCAGCTTATGGGGACTAGCGGAAACCGGGGAGCTGTTTTTT CASSLWGLAETGELFF
TRBJ2-5 . TRBV5-1 . TGCGCCAGCAGCCCGACTCGTGTCGAAGAGACCCAGTACTTC CASSPTRVEETQYF
TRBJ1-2 TRBD1 TRBV11-2 . TGTGCCAGCAGCTCCCGGACACAGGGGCCTCTCTATGGCTACACCTTC CASSSRTQGPLYGYTF
TRBJ2-5 TRBD1 TRBV13 . TGTGCCAGCAGCTTTTCCGGGACAGGGGTTCAAGAGACCCAGTACTTC CASSFSGTGVQETQYF
TRBJ1-2 . TRBV30 . TGTGCCTGGAGCAATGTTCCGGCTGGCTACACCTTC CAWSNVPAGYTF
TRBJ2-5 . TRBV6-5 . TGTGCCAGCACTTCGGGCGGGGCCAGCGCGGAGACCCAGTACTTC CASTSGGASAETQYF
TRBJ2-7 TRBD2 TRBV10-3 . TGTGCCATCAGTGAGTCGGGGACTAGCGGGAGCTACGAGCAGTACTTC CAISESGTSGSYEQYF
TRBJ1-4 . TRBV6-6 . TGTGCCAGCAGTTACCAGGGAGGGGGTGAAAAACTGTTTTTT CASSYQGGGEKLFF
TRBJ1-3 . TRBV28 . TGTGCCAGCAGTTTATCTATCTTCTGGGGCAGTCGTGGCTCTGGAAACACCATATATTTT CASSLSIFWGSRGSGNTIYF
TRBJ1-1 . TRBV5-8 . TGTGCCAGCAGCTTATGGACTTTGAACACTGAAGCTTTCTTT CASSLWTLNTEAFF
TRBJ1-5 . TRBV11-2 . TGTGCCAGCAGTACCGGGACAACAAGCAATCAGCCCCAGCATTTT CASSTGTTSNQPQHF
TRBJ2-1 . TRBV2 . TGTGCCAGCAATGTCCAGTCCTACAATCATGAGCAGTTCTTC CASNVQSYNHEQFF
TRBJ2-7 . TRBV4-1 . TGCGCCAGCAGCCAGAACAGGGACTCCTACGAGCAGTACTTC CASSQNRDSYEQYF
TRBJ2-7 . TRBV7-9 . TGTGCCAGCAGCTTTGGTCAGGGTCTAGGATCCTACGAGCAGTACTTC CASSFGQGLGSYEQYF
TRBJ2-3 TRBD2 TRBV27 . TGTGCCAGCAGAAACATAGCGGGACTCACAGATACGCAGTATTTT CASRNIAGLTDTQYF
TRBJ1-6 . TRBV6-6 . TGTGCCAGCAGGAACGAGTTGGATAATTCACCCCTCCACTTT CASRNELDNSPLHF
TRBJ2-6 . TRBV18 once TGTGCCAGCTCACCAACAGGGATGGAGGGGGCCAACGTCCTGACTTTC CASSPTGMEGANVLTF
TRBJ2-4 . TRBV7-2 once TGTGCCAGCAGCTTGATGTTTTTGGAGAGAAACATTCAGTACTTC CASSLMFLERNIQYF
TRBJ1-2 . TRBV30 . TGTGCCTGGAGTAGGAATTGGGGCTACACCTTC CAWSRNWGYTF
TRBJ2-3 . TRBV6-1 . TGTGCCAGCCGTACAGGCTTCGACACAGATACGCAGTATTTT CASRTGFDTDTQYF
TRBJ2-3 TRBD2 TRBV6-1 . TGTGCCAGCAGTGTTGGAGCGGGGGGGTCTAAGTTTAGAGATACGCAGTATTTT CASSVGAGGSKFRDTQYF
TRBJ1-4 . TRBV10-3 . TGTGCCATCAGTGAGTCGGCCTTGCATGAAAAACTGTTTTTT CAISESALHEKLFF
TRBJ2-7 TRBD2 TRBV7-2 . TGTGCCAGCAGTCATCCTAGCGGCCCCTACGAGCAGTACTTC CASSHPSGPYEQYF
TRBJ2-7 . TRBV6-5 . TGTGCCAGCAGCCTCCCGGGTAGCTCTTACGAGCAGTACTTC CASSLPGSSYEQYF
TRBJ1-2 TRBD1 TRBV18 . TGTGCCAGCTCACCCACGACAGGGTATGGCTACACCTTC CASSPTTGYGYTF
TRBJ2-2 . TRBV5-4 once TGTGCCAGCAGCTTGGGGCAATTCGCGAACACCGGGGAGCTGTTTTTT CASSLGQFANTGELFF
TRBJ2-1 . TRBV30 . TGTGCCTGGAGACAGGTCCACAATGAGCAGTTCTTC CAWRQVHNEQFF
TRBJ2-3 . TRBV6-4 . TGTGCCAGCTCAATGAGCGGGACAGGCGCAGATACGCAGTATTTT CASSMSGTGADTQYF
TRBJ2-5 . TRBV9 once TGTGCCAGCAGCGTAGCTCAGTTCGCGGAGACCCAGTACTTC CASSVAQFAETQYF
TRBJ1-5 . TRBV12-5 . TGTGCTAGTGCAGTCGCAGGGAATCAGCCCCAGCATTTT CASAVAGNQPQHF
TRBJ1-2 . TRBV19 . TGTGCCAGTAGTATAGGCGCTATGGCCGGGACCGCCTACACCTTC CASSIGAMAGTAYTF
TRBJ1-6 . TRBV19 . TGTGCCAGTAGCTCCTATAATTCACCCCTCCACTTT CASSSYNSPLHF
TRBJ1-6 TRBD1 TRBV5-1 . TGCGCCAGCAGCTCGGACAGGGCCCATTCACCCCTCCACTTT CASSSDRAHSPLHF
TRBJ2-7 TRBD2 TRBV10-3 . TGTGCCACCCGTGAACAGGAGACTAGCGACGAGCAGTACTTC CATREQETSDEQYF
TRBJ2-1 TRBD2 TRBV10-3 . TGTGCCATCAGTTCTTCCGGGACTAGCGGGCTTAAGATGGGCAATGAGCAGTTCTTC CAISSSGTSGLKMGNEQFF
TRBJ2-2 . TRBV11-3 . TGTGCCAGCAGCTCCCAGGGAGACACCGGGGAGCTGTTTTTT CASSSQGDTGELFF
TRBJ1-2 . TRBV30 . TGTGCCTGGAGTGCTACAGGTATTAACTATGGCTACACCTTC CAWSATGINYGYTF
TRBJ1-5 . TRBV27 . TGTGCCAGCAGTCCAGCCCCCCGTAAGGATTCGGGGCCCCAGCATTTT CASSPAPRKDSGPQHF
TRBJ1-5 . TRBV6-5 . TGTGCCAGCAGTTACTCCGGGTCCTCTAATCAGCCCCAGCATTTT CASSYSGSSNQPQHF
TRBJ2-5 TRBD2 TRBV4-1 . TGCGCCAGCAGCCAATCACCGGGACTAGCACGAGAGACCCAGTACTTC CASSQSPGLARETQYF
TRBJ1-2 . TRBV5-1 . TGCGCCAGCAGCTTGGTCGCCCCGACCGGTATCTATGGCTACACCTTC CASSLVAPTGIYGYTF
TRBJ1-2 . TRBV27 . TGTGCCAGCAGTTTCACCTCCGTCCATGGCTACACCTTC CASSFTSVHGYTF
TRBJ2-1 . TRBV29-1 once TGCAGCGTTGAAGGGGGCACCTCACGCAGGTATGAGCAGTTCTTC CSVEGGTSRRYEQFF
TRBJ2-5 . TRBV7-2 . TGTGCCAGCAGCCGGGCCGGGCGGTTGGAGACCCAGTACTTC CASSRAGRLETQYF
TRBJ1-6 . TRBV6-5 . TGTGCCAGCAGTTACTTACAGGGCCCGAATTCACCCCTCCACTTT CASSYLQGPNSPLHF
TRBJ1-4 . TRBV30 . TGTGCCTGGAGTCATGGAAGTAGGTCTAATGAAAAACTGTTTTTT CAWSHGSRSNEKLFF